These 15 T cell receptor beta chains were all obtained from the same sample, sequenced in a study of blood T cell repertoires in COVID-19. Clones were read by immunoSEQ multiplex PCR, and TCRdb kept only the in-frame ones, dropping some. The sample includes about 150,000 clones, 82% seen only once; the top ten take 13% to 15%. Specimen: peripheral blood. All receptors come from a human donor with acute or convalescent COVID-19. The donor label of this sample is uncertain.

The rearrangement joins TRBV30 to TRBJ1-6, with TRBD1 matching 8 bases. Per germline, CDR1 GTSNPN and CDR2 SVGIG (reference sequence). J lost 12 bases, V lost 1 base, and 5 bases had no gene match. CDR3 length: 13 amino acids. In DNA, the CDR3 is TGTGCCTGGAGTGATGGGACAGGACGACCCCTCCACTTT. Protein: CAWSDGTGRPLHF. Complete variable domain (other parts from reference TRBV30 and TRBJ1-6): SQTIHQWPATLVQPVGSPLSLECTVEGTSNPNLYWYRQAAGRGLQLLFYSVGIGQISSEVPQNLSASRPQDRQFILSSKKLLLSDSGFYLCAWSDGTGRPLHFGNGTRLTVT.

This CDR3 reads CASKGTGWKYGYTF. CDR3 sequence (DNA): TGTGCCAGTAAGGGGACAGGGTGGAAGTATGGCTACACCTTC. The V and J genes are TRBV19 and TRBJ1-2; 9 bases agree with TRBD1. Losses at the gene ends were 7 bases for V and 5 bases for J; bases not matched to a gene: 8. Per germline, CDR1 LNHDA and CDR2 SQIVND (reference sequence). The CDR3 sequence is 14 residues long.

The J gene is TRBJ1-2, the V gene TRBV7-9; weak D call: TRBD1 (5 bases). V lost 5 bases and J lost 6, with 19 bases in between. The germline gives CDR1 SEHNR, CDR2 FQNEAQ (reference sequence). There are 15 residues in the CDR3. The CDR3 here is CASSLLGGASDGYTF. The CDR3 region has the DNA TGTGCCAGCAGCCTGCTGGGCGGGGCGAGCGATGGCTACACCTTC.

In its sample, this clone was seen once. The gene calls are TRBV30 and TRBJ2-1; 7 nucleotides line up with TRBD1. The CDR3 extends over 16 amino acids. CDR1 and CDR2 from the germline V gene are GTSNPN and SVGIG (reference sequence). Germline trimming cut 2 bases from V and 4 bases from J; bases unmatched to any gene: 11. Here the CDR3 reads CAWSPLRGIIYNEQFF. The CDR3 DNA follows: TGTGCCTGGAGTCCCCTCAGGGGGATTATTTACAATGAGCAGTTCTTC.

Here the CDR3 reads CAWSVGGPGTEAFF. CDR3 nucleotide sequence: TGTGCCTGGAGTGTAGGAGGGCCTGGGACTGAAGCTTTCTTT. This chain connects TRBV30 to TRBJ1-1, with D unclear. CDR3 size: 14 residues. Looked up from germline, CDR1 is GTSNPN and CDR2 is SVGIG (reference sequence). V was clipped by 0 bases and J by 5 bases, with 13 bases between them.

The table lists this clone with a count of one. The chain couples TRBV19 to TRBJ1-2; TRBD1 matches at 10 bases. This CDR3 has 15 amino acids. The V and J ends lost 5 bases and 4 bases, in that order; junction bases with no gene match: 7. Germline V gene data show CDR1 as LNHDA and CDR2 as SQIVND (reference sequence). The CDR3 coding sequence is TGTGCCAGTAGTGACCGGGACAGGGGCTTCTATGGCTACACCTTC. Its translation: CASSDRDRGFYGYTF.

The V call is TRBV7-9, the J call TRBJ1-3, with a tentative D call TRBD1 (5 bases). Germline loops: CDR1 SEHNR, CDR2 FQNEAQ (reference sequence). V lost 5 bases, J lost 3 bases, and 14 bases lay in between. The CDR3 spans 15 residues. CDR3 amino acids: CASSRDRPFGNTIYF. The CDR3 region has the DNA TGTGCCAGCAGCCGCGACAGACCTTTTGGAAACACCATATATTTT.

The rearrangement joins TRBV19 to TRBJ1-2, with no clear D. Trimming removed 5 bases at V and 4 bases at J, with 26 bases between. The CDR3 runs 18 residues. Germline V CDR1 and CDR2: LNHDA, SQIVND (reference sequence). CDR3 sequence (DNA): TGTGCCAGTAGTTTGAATGCCGGGAGAGCGTTAAAATCCTATGGCTACACCTTC. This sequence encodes CASSLNAGRALKSYGYTF. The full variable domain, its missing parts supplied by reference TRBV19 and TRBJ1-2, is DGGITQSPKYLFRKEGQNVTLSCEQNLNHDAMYWYRQDPGQGLRLIYYSQIVNDFQKGDIAEGYSVSREKKESFPLTVTSAQKNPTAFYLCASSLNAGRALKSYGYTFGSGTRLTVV.

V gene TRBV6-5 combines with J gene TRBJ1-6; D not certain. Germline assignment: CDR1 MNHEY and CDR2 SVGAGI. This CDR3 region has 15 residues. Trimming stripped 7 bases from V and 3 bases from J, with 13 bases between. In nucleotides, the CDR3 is TGTGCCAGCAATCCGATCGGTAACTATAATTCACCCCTCCACTTT. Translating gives CASNPIGNYNSPLHF.

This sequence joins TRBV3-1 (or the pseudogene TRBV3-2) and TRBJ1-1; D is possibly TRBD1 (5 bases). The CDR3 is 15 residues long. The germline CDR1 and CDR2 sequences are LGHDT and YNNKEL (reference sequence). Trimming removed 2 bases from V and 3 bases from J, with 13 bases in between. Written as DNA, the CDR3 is TGTGCCAGCAGCCAACGGGGGACTGGAGACACTGAAGCTTTCTTT. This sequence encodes CASSQRGTGDTEAFF.

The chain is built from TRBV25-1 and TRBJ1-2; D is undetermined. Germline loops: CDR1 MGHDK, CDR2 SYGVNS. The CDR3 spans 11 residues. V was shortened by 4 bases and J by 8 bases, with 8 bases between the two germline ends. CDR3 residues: CASSGRGGYTF. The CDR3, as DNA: TGTGCCAGCAGTGGTCGGGGAGGCTACACCTTC.

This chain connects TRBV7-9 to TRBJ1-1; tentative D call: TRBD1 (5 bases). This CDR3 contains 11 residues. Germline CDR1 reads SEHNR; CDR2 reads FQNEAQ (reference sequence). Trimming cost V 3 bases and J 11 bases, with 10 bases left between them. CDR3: CASSFSGPAFF. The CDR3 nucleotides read TGTGCCAGCAGCTTTTCAGGGCCTGCTTTCTTT.

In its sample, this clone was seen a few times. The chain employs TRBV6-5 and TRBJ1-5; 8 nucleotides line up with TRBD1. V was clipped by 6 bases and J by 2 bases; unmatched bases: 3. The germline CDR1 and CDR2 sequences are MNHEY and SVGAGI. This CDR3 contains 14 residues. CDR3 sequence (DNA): TGTGCCAGCAGGGCGACAGGGGGCAATCAGCCCCAGCATTTT. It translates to CASRATGGNQPQHF.

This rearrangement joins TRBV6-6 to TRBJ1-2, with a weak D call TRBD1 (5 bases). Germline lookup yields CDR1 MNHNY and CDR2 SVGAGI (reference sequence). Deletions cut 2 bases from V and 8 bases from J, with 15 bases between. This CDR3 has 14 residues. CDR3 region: CASSYQAGPVGYTF. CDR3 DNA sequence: TGTGCCAGCAGTTACCAGGCGGGACCCGTCGGCTACACCTTC.

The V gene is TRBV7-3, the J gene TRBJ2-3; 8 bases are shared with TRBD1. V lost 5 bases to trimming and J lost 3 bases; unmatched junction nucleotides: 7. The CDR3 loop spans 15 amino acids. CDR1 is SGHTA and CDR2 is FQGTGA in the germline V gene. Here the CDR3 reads CASSSDRGLTDTQYF. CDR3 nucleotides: TGTGCCAGCAGCAGTGACAGGGGTTTAACAGATACGCAGTATTTT.